A single sample is the source of the 30 T cell receptor beta chains below, sequenced in a study of tumor and adjacent non-tumor tissue in lung cancer. TCRbeta libraries were built with three rounds of nested PCR, modified from ARM-PCR. Each CDR3 protein gets one entry after TCRdb re-called the multiplex PCR reads with MiXCR. The data contain 50,000 or so distinct CDR3 sequences, just under 75% of them seen just once; the ten biggest clones take up around 25%. This sample's RNA came from whole unsorted tissue. Distant lung tissue was collected more than 3 cm away from the tumor edge. Sequencing used distant non-tumor lung tissue. These receptors originate from a woman in her sixties or seventies with non-small cell lung cancer.

This chain joins TRBV7-2 and TRBJ2-7, with a tentative D call TRBD2 (6 bases). Trimming removed 1 base at V and 3 bases at J, with 13 bases between. The CDR3 has 15 amino acids. Germline CDR1 is SGHTA and CDR2 is FQGNSA. CDR3 in amino acids: CASSLGRGRNYEQYF. DNA of the CDR3: TGTGCCAGCAGCTTAGGCCGGGGGAGGAACTACGAGCAGTACTTC.

Worth noting for this clonotype: Its ends do not fully match the called genes, so a read error is possible. V usage is TRBV5-1 and J usage is TRBJ1-5, with D perhaps TRBD1 (5 bases). Germline CDR1 SGHRS, CDR2 YFSETQ. The CDR3 is 16 amino acids. The CDR3 protein is CASSLDPGRGNEPQHF. The CDR3 DNA reads as TGCGCCAGTAGCTTGGATCCAGGAAGGGGCAATGAGCCCCAGCATTTT. The variable domain in full, completed from reference TRBV5-1 and TRBJ1-5, reads KAGVTQTPRYLIKTRGQQVTLSCSPISGHRSVSWYQQTPGQGLQFLFEYFSETQRNKGNFPGRFSGRQFSNSRSEMNVSTLELGDSALYLCASSLDPGRGNEPQHFGDGTRLSIL.

Note on this clonotype: At one end the junction does not follow the germline gene, possibly because of a read error. The chain carries TRBV20-1 and TRBJ2-3, with D possibly being TRBD1 or TRBD2 (5 bases each). The CDR3 spans 15 residues. Germline V gene data show CDR1 as DFQATT and CDR2 as SNEGSKA (reference sequence). The CDR3 bases are TGCAGTGGTAGAGTTGGGACGGGGATAGCAGATACGCAGTATTTT. Its translation: CSGRVGTGIADTQYF.

Concerning this clonotype itself: At one end, the junction sequence differs from germline, possibly due to a read error. The chain carries TRBV6-2 or TRBV6-3 and TRBJ2-5; weak D call: TRBD2 (5 bases). This CDR3 spans 12 amino acids. Germline-derived CDR1 and CDR2 are MNHEY and SVGEGT. CDR3 DNA sequence: TGTGCCAGCAGTAACGAGGGAGAGACCCAGTATTTC. It yields the protein CASSNEGETQYF.

This chain connects TRBV6-2 or TRBV6-3 to TRBJ1-5, with 7 bases identical to TRBD1. The V segment lost 10 bases and the J segment 7 bases; nucleotides outside the gene matches: 13. The germline V gene has CDR1 MNHEY and CDR2 SVGEGT. The CDR3 sequence is 14 residues long. CDR3 in amino acids: CANRGGGKEQPQHF. In nucleotides, the CDR3 is TGTGCCAACAGGGGTGGGGGAAAGGAACAGCCCCAGCATTTT.

The V call is TRBV10-1, the J call TRBJ2-2; D remains unclear. Germline CDR1 and CDR2: WNHNN and SYGVQD (reference sequence). The CDR3 sequence is 15 residues long. V lost 2 bases and J lost 10, with 17 bases in between. CDR3 bases: TGCGCCAGCAGTGAGGGTGTTTTATCTGACAAGGAGCTGTTTTTT. This sequence encodes CASSEGVLSDKELFF.

With respect to this clonotype: The junction departs from germline at one end; a sequencing error may be responsible. This chain joins TRBV6-2 or TRBV6-3 and TRBJ2-1; 8 nucleotides match TRBD1. Germline V gives CDR1 MNHEY, CDR2 SVGEGT. This CDR3 region has 15 residues. In DNA, the CDR3 is TGTGTCAGCAGTTACAGGCAGGGGGCTGAGAATGAGCAGTTCTTC. Translating gives CVSSYRQGAENEQFF.

This clonotype was observed a few times. V gene TRBV4-1 combines with J gene TRBJ1-5; D possibly corresponds to TRBD1 (5 bases). This CDR3 has 15 residues. With 3 bases removed from V and 6 bases from J, the gap between germline ends came to 15 bases. Germline CDR1 reads MGHRA; CDR2 reads YSYEKL. The chain's CDR3 is CASSHKVGTTQPQHF. CDR3 sequence (DNA): TGCGCCAGCAGCCATAAAGTAGGGACTACTCAGCCCCAGCATTTT.

The chain joins TRBV6-2 or TRBV6-3 to TRBJ2-7; D is uncertain. CDR1 is MNHEY, CDR2 SVGEGT, per germline. This CDR3 is 16 amino acids long. The V end was cut by 7 bases, the J end by 5 bases, with 24 bases between. The CDR3 sequence is CASITRKAMGLHEQYF. In DNA form, the CDR3 reads TGTGCCAGCATCACCCGGAAGGCAATGGGGTTACACGAGCAGTACTTC.

In regard to this clonotype: The conserved phenylalanine or tryptophan is not found at the CDR3 terminus, so this likely reflects a read error. The DNA is omitted, as the CDR3 cannot be located on it reliably, and the CDR3 follows TCRdb's listing. The chain joins TRBV20-1 to TRBJ2-2; whether TRBD2, the table's D call, matches the DNA was not checked. Including both end residues, the CDR3 is 14 amino acids long. Per germline, CDR1 DFQATT and CDR2 SNEGSKA (reference sequence). CDR3: CSASSSSGTGELIL.

This clonotype was found many times. The genes are TRBV10-3 and TRBJ2-7; 15 nucleotides align to TRBD2. The CDR3 spans 15 residues. Germline V gene sequence: CDR1 ENHRY, CDR2 SYGVKD. The V segment lost 6 bases and the J segment 12 bases; nucleotides outside the gene matches: 12. The CDR3 coding sequence is TGTGCCATCAGCGCAGGACTAGCGGGAGGGGCGGAACGGTACTTC. This sequence encodes CAISAGLAGGAERYF.

The chain employs TRBV23-1 and TRBJ1-6, with TRBD1 as a possible D gene (5 bases). TRBV23-1 counts as an open reading frame of uncertain function. This CDR3 is built from 16 residues. This CDR3 is CAAVKEYGGLNSPLHF. Written as DNA, the CDR3 is TGCGCAGCAGTCAAGGAATATGGGGGATTGAATTCACCCCTCCACTTT.

Comment on this clonotype: An end of the junction differs from the germline gene, which may be a read error. The chain couples TRBV6-2 or TRBV6-3 to TRBJ2-3; D call uncertain. CDR1 is MNHEY and CDR2 is SVGEGT in the germline V gene. The CDR3 length is 15 residues. The CDR3 here is CASSWTVPSTYTQYF. For the CDR3, the DNA is TGCGCCAGCAGTTGGACGGTACCAAGCACATATACGCAGTATTTT.

To note about this clonotype: Germline and junction disagree at one end, which may indicate a read error. The chain recombines TRBV6-2 or TRBV6-3 with TRBJ2-2; 8 nucleotides line up with TRBD2. Germline assignment: CDR1 MNHEY and CDR2 SVGEGT. This CDR3 has 16 amino acids. CDR3 region: CARSFSLAENTGELLF. The CDR3 nucleotides are TGTGCCAGGAGTTTTTCACTAGCGGAAAACACCGGGGAGCTGCTTTTT.

Comments on this clonotype: One end of the junction is discordant with germline, which a read error may explain. The gene calls are TRBV7-8 and TRBJ2-6; 7 bases are shared with TRBD2. The CDR3 covers 19 residues. CDR1 is SGHVS, CDR2 FQNEAQ, per germline. Here the CDR3 reads CTSSRGAGGRLSGANVLTF. The CDR3 DNA reads TGTACCAGCAGTAGGGGCGCCGGCGGGAGATTATCCGGGGCCAACGTCCTGACTTTC.

The table lists this clonotype with a few counts. A junction boundary mismatches the germline segment, possibly from a read error. The J gene is TRBJ2-7, the V gene TRBV5-4; 8 bases agree with TRBD1. Germline CDR1 and CDR2: SGHNT and YYREEE (reference sequence). The CDR3 spans 15 residues. CDR3 protein: CTRSLRQGQANEQYF. CDR3 nucleotide sequence: TGTACCAGGAGCTTGAGGCAGGGACAGGCTAACGAGCAGTACTTC.

In regard to this clonotype: Since a much larger clone is just one base distant, this may be a read error. This chain joins TRBV28 and TRBJ1-6; 10 bases match TRBD1. CDR3 length: 15 amino acids. V lost 4 bases and J lost 11; bases outside the gene matches: 8. CDR1 and CDR2 (germline): MDHEN, SYDVKM. DNA for the CDR3: TGTGCCAGCAGTTATAGACAGGGGGCTTATCCACCCCTCCACTTT. Translating it yields CASSYRQGAYPPLHF.

This sequence joins TRBV28 and TRBJ2-2, with D possibly matching TRBD2 (8 bases). The CDR3 spans 16 residues. Trimming removed 10 bases at V and 1 base at J, with 19 bases between. The germline gives CDR1 MDHEN, CDR2 SYDVKM. For the CDR3, the DNA is TGTGCCACCCTCCCCGGGAGGGGGCGGAACACCGGGGAGCTGTTTTTT. Translated: CATLPGRGRNTGELFF. The full variable domain, with the rest looked up from reference TRBV28 and TRBJ2-2, is DVKVTQSSRYLVKRTGEKVFLECVQDMDHENMFWYRQDPGLGLRLIYFSYDVKMKEKGDIPEGYSVSREKKERFSLILESASTNQTSMYLCATLPGRGRNTGELFFGEGSRLTVL.

About this clonotype itself: A much larger clone is a single base away; this may be a read error. This CDR3 is missing its conserved last phenylalanine or tryptophan, likely due to a read error. The gene calls are TRBV11-2 and TRBJ2-1; 11 bases are a match to TRBD2. This CDR3 is 15 amino acids long. The germline CDR1 and CDR2 sequences are SGHAT and FQNNGV. CDR3 in amino acids: CVSSFQPLAGDEQFL. CDR3 in DNA: TGTGTCAGCAGCTTTCAACCACTAGCGGGAGATGAGCAGTTCCTC.

The chain is built from TRBV20-1 and TRBJ1-6; 7 nucleotides line up with TRBD1. Germline-derived CDR1 and CDR2 are DFQATT and SNEGSKA (reference sequence). The CDR3 covers 15 residues. V was clipped by 3 bases and J by 6 bases; unmatched bases: 8. The CDR3 DNA reads as TGCAGTGCTAGTTTGGACGACAGGGCTAATTCACCCCTCCACTTT. Protein sequence: CSASLDDRANSPLHF.

The chain recombines TRBV11-3 with TRBJ2-5, with D unclear. The CDR3 sequence is 17 residues long. V lost 3 bases and J lost 2, with 19 bases in between. Germline CDR1 is SGHNT and CDR2 is YENEEA. DNA of the CDR3: TGTGCCAGCAGCTTGGTCGGGTCTGGTACTCTACAAGAGACCCAGTACTTC. As protein: CASSLVGSGTLQETQYF.

The V call is TRBV28, the J call TRBJ2-5; 8 bases are shared with TRBD2. CDR1 and CDR2 from the germline V gene are MDHEN and SYDVKM. The J segment lost 2 bases and the V segment lost 9 bases, leaving 8 bases of the junction unmatched. The CDR3 loop spans 14 amino acids. The CDR3 spells CASATGGGQETQYF. The CDR3 DNA reads as TGTGCCAGTGCGACGGGAGGGGGGCAAGAGACCCAGTACTTC.

Of note for this clonotype: An end of the junction differs from the germline gene, which may be a read error. V and J are TRBV4-1 and TRBJ1-5; TRBD1 might be the D (6 bases). Germline-derived CDR1 and CDR2 are MGHRA and YSYEKL. CDR3 length equals 16 residues. DNA for the CDR3: TGCGCCAGCAGCCATTGGCCAGGACAGCTCAATCAGTCCCAGCATTTT. Amino acids: CASSHWPGQLNQSQHF.

Concerning this clonotype itself: Compared with germline, one end of the junction differs, possibly owing to a read error. The chain has TRBV7-2 and TRBJ1-5, with 8 bases lining up with TRBD1. CDR1 and CDR2 from the germline V gene are SGHTA and FQGNSA. The CDR3 totals 14 residues. CDR3 in amino acids: CASSTDRGGQLQHF. The CDR3 DNA sequence: TGTGCCAGCAGCACAGACAGGGGAGGCCAGCTCCAGCATTTT.

This chain links TRBV6-2 or TRBV6-3 with TRBJ2-3; TRBD1 or TRBD2 may be the D gene (6 bases each). The CDR3 runs 14 residues. V dropped 8 bases and J dropped 7 bases, with 19 bases sitting between them. Germline V CDR1 and CDR2: MNHEY, SVGEGT. The CDR3 is CASGGGRGPNTQYF. CDR3 nucleotides: TGTGCCAGCGGAGGGGGGAGAGGGCCGAATACGCAGTATTTT.

This clonotype was seen only a few times. Just one base apart from a much larger clone, this may be a read error. CDR3 protein: CSVRVSASSYEQYF. The CDR3 DNA reads as TGCAGTGTTAGAGTTTCAGCGAGCTCCTACGAGCAGTACTTC. This chain joins TRBV20-1 and TRBJ2-7; D not certain. The CDR3 covers 14 residues. CDR1 is DFQATT and CDR2 is SNEGSKA in the germline V gene (reference sequence).

This clonotype was counted a few times. The chain joins TRBV24-1 to TRBJ2-2; D may be TRBD1 (6 bases). The germline CDR1 and CDR2 sequences are KGHDR and SFDVKD. V lost 5 bases and J 7 bases, leaving 19 bases between the germline ends. This CDR3 has 16 amino acids. The CDR3, as DNA: TGTGCCACCAGTGGTTCGCGCGGACAGCGGCACGGGGAGCTGTTTTTT. It is translated as CATSGSRGQRHGELFF.

As to this clonotype: At one end, the junction sequence differs from germline, possibly due to a read error. The chain is built from TRBV6-1 and TRBJ1-6; D not resolved. The CDR3 contains 14 residues. Germline V gene sequence: CDR1 MNHNS, CDR2 SASEGT. CDR3: CANSKIEVNSPLLF. In nucleotides, the CDR3 is TGTGCCAACAGCAAAATCGAGGTTAATTCACCCCTCCTCTTT.

On this clonotype: The junction departs from the called germline gene at one end, perhaps through a read error. V usage is TRBV4-3 and J usage is TRBJ2-6; D is ambiguous. The germline CDR1 and CDR2 sequences are LGHNA and YSLEER. The CDR3 extends over 14 amino acids. The CDR3 here is CASSMLFGTKVLTF. The CDR3 nucleotides read TGCGCAAGCAGTATGTTATTCGGTACCAAGGTCCTGACTTTC.

Points on this clonotype: At one end the junction does not follow the germline gene, possibly because of a read error. V usage is TRBV29-1 and J usage is TRBJ2-5, with unresolved D. This CDR3 has 11 amino acids. Germline V gene data show CDR1 as SQVTM and CDR2 as ANQGSEA. Here the CDR3 DNA reads TGCAGCATTGAAAAGGGCAAGACCCAGTACTTC. Amino acid sequence: CSIEKGKTQYF.